This TCR beta chain derives from a study of CD8+CD57+ T cells in acquired aplastic anemia. CDR3 length equals 14 residues. Germline loops: CDR1 LNHDA, CDR2 SQIVND (reference sequence). The V end lost 8 bases, the J end lost 4 bases, and 15 bases lay between the germline ends. Researchers used genomic DNA as the template to profile TCR beta VDJ and CDR3. In TCRdb, the reads were re-called with MiXCR into one record per CDR3 protein. The sample consists of a few hundred thousand distinct CDR3 sequences, roughly 57% of them appearing once. The sample consisted of sorted CD4+, CD8+, or CD8+CD57+ T cells (not recorded which) from PBMCs. The receptor was derived from a human donor in good health. V usage is TRBV19 and J usage is TRBJ1-5; D is undetermined. As DNA, the CDR3 is TGTGCCAGTGGAGCTTCCTACGGAAATCAGCCCCAGCATTTT. Protein product: CASGASYGNQPQHF. The complete variable domain, with remaining parts taken from reference TRBV19 and TRBJ1-5, reads DGGITQSPKYLFRKEGQNVTLSCEQNLNHDAMYWYRQDPGQGLRLIYYSQIVNDFQKGDIAEGYSVSREKKESFPLTVTSAQKNPTAFYLCASGASYGNQPQHFGDGTRLSIL.